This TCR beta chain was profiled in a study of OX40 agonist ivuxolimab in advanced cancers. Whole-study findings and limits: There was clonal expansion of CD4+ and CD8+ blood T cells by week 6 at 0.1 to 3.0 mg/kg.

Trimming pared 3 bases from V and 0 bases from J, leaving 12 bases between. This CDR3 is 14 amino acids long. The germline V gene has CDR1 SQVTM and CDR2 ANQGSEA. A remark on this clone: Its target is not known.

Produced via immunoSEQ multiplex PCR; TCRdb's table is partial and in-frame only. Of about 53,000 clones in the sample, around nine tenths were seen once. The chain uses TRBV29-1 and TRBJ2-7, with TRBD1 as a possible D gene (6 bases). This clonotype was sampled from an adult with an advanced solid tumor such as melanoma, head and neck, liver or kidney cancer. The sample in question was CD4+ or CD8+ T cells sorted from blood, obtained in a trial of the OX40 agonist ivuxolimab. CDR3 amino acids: CSVDGQGNSYEQYF. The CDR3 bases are TGCAGCGTTGACGGGCAGGGGAACTCCTACGAGCAGTACTTC.